These 6 T cell receptor beta chains were sequenced from one sample in a study of blood T cell repertoires in COVID-19. Sequenced by immunoSEQ multiplex PCR; TCRdb stores in-frame clones only, minus some. Seen here are about 47,000 clones, roughly 86% observed once, and the top ten hold around 9%. The sample was peripheral blood. The receptors derive from an elderly man with active or convalescent COVID-19.

The chain recombines TRBV18 with TRBJ2-2, with TRBD2 matching 15 bases. Germline assignment: CDR1 KGHSH and CDR2 LQKENI. Trimming took 2 bases from V and 0 from J; bases not matched to a gene: 7. The CDR3 spans 20 residues. In DNA, the CDR3 is TGTGCCAGCTCACCATCGGGACTAGCGGGAGGCCTAGCGAACACCGGGGAGCTGTTTTTT. Translation gives CASSPSGLAGGLANTGELFF.

The chain is built from TRBV4-1 and TRBJ1-2; 7 bases line up with TRBD1. The V gene's germline CDR1 is MGHRA and CDR2 YSYEKL. The CDR3 loop spans 16 amino acids. V was pared by 0 bases and J by 4 bases, with 8 bases of the junction left unmatched. DNA for the CDR3: TGCGCCAGCAGCCAAGATGTCGACAGGGTAGGCTATGGCTACACCTTC. Its translation is CASSQDVDRVGYGYTF.

The chain joins TRBV27 to TRBJ1-1; TRBD1 is a possible D gene (6 bases). V lost 3 bases and J lost 10, with 12 bases in between. The length of the CDR3 is 12 residues. Germline loops: CDR1 MNHEY, CDR2 SMNVEV (reference sequence). In DNA, the CDR3 is TGTGCCAGCAGTTTCAGGTCGGACAGAGCTTTCTTT. Translating it yields CASSFRSDRAFF.

V usage is TRBV7-9 and J usage is TRBJ2-7, with 12 bases fitting TRBD1. Germline CDR1 reads SEHNR; CDR2 reads FQNEAQ (reference sequence). CDR3 length equals 16 residues. V shed 5 bases, J shed 5 bases, and the junction held 10 bases outside the gene matches. This CDR3 is CASSGRAGTGGHEQYF. In DNA, the CDR3 is TGTGCCAGCAGCGGGAGGGCCGGGACAGGGGGCCACGAGCAGTACTTC.

V usage is TRBV4-2 and J usage is TRBJ2-5; no clear D gene. The CDR3 covers 13 residues. Deletions cut 0 bases from V and 1 base from J, with 3 bases between. Looked up from germline, CDR1 is LGHNA and CDR2 is YNFKEQ. CDR3 sequence: CASSQDRQETQYF. The DNA for the CDR3 is TGTGCCAGCAGCCAAGATCGCCAAGAGACCCAGTACTTC.

The chain joins TRBV30 to TRBJ1-5; D ambiguous. Germline CDR1 and CDR2: GTSNPN and SVGIG (reference sequence). This CDR3 is built from 13 residues. Trimming cost V 2 bases and J 0 bases, with 5 bases left between them. CDR3 residues: CAWSPFSNQPQHF. CDR3 DNA sequence: TGTGCCTGGAGTCCATTTAGCAATCAGCCCCAGCATTTT. The full variable domain, rest sourced from reference TRBV30 and TRBJ1-5, is SQTIHQWPATLVQPVGSPLSLECTVEGTSNPNLYWYRQAAGRGLQLLFYSVGIGQISSEVPQNLSASRPQDRQFILSSKKLLLSDSGFYLCAWSPFSNQPQHFGDGTRLSIL.